A few counts support the clone carrying this T cell receptor (beta chain). Naive CD4+ T cells were purified with Tregs depleted by CD25. Germline V lookup: CDR1 WNHNN, CDR2 SYGVQD (reference sequence). This CDR3 comprises 15 residues. Trimming removed 8 bases at V and 3 bases at J, with 20 bases between. Semi-nested PCR with Nested Universal Primer A followed constant-region reverse priming of full-length variable regions. TCRdb used MiXCR to reprocess the 5' RACE reads, holding one entry per CDR3 protein. The table has over 50,000 distinct CDR3 sequences, approximately 25% seen once. The rearrangement links TRBV10-1 to TRBJ2-7; D is possibly TRBD1 (6 bases). The clonotype comes from a female donor with breast cancer. The material sequenced was tumor-infiltrating naive CD4+ T cells sorted from the breast tumor. The subset: naive CD4+ T cells, CD4+CD45RA+CD25-. The CDR3 spells CASVMHRAGDYEQYF. The CDR3 DNA is TGCGCCAGCGTTATGCACAGGGCCGGTGACTACGAGCAGTACTTC.